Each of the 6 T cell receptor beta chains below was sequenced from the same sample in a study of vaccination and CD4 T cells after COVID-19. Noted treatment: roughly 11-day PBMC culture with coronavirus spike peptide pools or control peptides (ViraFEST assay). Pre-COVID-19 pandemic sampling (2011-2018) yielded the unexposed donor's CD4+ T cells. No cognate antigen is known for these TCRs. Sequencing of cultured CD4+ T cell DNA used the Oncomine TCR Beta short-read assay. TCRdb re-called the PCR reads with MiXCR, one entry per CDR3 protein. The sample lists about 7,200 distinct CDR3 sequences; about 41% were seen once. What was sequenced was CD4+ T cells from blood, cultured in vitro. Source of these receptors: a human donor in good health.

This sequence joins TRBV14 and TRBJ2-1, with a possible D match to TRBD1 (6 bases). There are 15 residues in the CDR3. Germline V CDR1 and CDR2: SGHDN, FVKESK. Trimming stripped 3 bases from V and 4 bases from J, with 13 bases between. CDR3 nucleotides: TGTGCCAGCAGCCAGTGGACAGATACATACAATGAGCAGTTCTTC. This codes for CASSQWTDTYNEQFF.

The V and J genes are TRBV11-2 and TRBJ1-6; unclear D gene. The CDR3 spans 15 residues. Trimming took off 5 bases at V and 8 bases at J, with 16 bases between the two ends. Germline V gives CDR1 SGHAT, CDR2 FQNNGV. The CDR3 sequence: CASSPGMGYDSPLHF. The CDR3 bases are TGTGCCAGCAGCCCCGGAATGGGGTATGATTCACCCCTCCACTTT. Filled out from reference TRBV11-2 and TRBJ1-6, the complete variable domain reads EAGVAQSPRYKIIEKRQSVAFWCNPISGHATLYWYQQILGQGPKLLIQFQNNGVVDDSQLPKDRFSAERLKGVDSTLKIQPAKLEDSAVYLCASSPGMGYDSPLHFGNGTRLTVT.

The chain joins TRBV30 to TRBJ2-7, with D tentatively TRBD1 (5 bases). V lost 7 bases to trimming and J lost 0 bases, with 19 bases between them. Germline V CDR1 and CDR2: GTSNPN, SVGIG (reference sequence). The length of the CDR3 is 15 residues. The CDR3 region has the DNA TGTGCCTCAACAGGTGGGAAGTTTTACTCCTACGAGCAGTACTTC. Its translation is CASTGGKFYSYEQYF.

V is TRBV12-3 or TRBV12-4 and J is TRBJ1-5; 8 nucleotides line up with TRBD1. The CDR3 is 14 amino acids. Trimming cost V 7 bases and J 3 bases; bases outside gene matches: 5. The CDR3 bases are TGTGCCAGCAAAGGGACAGGACTCAATCAGCCCCAGCATTTT. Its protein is CASKGTGLNQPQHF.

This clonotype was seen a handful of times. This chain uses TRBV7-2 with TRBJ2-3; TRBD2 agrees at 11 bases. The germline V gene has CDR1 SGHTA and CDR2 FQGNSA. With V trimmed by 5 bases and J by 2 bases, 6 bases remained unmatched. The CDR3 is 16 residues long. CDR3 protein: CASSTTSGTTTDTQYF. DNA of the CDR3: TGTGCCAGCAGCACGACTAGCGGGACTACCACAGATACGCAGTATTTT.

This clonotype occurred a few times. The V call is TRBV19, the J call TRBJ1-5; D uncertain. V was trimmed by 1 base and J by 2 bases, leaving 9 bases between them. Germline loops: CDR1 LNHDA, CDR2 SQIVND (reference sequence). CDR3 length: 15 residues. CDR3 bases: TGTGCCAGTAGTATAGGTGGTGGTGGCAATCAGCCCCAGCATTTT. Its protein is CASSIGGGGNQPQHF.